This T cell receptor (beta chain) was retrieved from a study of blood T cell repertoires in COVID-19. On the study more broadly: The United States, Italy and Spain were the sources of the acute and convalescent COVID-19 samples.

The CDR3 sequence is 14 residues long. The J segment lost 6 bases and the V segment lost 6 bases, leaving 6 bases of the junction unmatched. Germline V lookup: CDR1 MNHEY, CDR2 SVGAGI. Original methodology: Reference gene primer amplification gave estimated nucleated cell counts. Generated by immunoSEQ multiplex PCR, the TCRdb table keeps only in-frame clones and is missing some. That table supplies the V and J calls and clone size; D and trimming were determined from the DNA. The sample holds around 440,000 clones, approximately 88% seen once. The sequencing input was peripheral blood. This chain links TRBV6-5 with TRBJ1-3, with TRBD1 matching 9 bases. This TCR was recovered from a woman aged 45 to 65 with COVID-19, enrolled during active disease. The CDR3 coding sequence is TGTGCCAGCAGCCCCGGGACAGGGACAAACACCATATATTTT. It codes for CASSPGTGTNTIYF.